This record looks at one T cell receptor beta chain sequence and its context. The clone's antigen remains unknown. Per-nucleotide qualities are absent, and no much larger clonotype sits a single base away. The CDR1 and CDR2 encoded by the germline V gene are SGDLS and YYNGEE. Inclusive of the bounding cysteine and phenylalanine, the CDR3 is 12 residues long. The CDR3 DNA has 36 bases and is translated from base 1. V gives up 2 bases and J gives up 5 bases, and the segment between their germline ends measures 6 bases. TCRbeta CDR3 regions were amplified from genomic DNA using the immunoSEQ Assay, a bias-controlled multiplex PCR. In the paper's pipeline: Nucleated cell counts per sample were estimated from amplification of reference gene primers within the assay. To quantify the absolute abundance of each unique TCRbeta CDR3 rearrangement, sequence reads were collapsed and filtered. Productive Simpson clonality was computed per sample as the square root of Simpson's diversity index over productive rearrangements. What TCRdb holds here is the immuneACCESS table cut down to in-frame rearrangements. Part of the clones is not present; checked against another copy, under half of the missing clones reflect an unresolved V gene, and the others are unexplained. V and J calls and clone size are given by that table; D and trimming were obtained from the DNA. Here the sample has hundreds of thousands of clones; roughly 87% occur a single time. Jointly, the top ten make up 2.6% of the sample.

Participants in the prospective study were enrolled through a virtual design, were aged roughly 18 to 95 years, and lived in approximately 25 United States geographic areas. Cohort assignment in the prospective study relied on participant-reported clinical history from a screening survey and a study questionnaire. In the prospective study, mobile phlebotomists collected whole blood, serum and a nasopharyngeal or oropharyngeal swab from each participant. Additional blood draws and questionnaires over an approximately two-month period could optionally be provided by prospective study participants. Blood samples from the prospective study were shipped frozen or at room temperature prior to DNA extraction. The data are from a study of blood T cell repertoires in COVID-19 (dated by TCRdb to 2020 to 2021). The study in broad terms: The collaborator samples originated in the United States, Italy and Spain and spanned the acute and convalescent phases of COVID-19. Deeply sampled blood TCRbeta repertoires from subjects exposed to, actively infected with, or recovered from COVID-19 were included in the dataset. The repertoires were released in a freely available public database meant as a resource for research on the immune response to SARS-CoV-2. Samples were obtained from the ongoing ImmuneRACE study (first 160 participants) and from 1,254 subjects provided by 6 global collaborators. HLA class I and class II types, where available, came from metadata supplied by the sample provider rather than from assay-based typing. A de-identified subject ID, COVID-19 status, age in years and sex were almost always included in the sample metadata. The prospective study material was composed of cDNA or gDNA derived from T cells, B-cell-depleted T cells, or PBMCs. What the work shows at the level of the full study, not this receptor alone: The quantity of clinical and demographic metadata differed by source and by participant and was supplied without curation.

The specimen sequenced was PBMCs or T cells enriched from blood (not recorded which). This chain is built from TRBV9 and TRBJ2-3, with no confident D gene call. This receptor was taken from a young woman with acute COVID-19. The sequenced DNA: TGTGCCAGCAGCGTTTCAGTAGATACGCAGTATTTT. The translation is CASSVSVDTQYF.